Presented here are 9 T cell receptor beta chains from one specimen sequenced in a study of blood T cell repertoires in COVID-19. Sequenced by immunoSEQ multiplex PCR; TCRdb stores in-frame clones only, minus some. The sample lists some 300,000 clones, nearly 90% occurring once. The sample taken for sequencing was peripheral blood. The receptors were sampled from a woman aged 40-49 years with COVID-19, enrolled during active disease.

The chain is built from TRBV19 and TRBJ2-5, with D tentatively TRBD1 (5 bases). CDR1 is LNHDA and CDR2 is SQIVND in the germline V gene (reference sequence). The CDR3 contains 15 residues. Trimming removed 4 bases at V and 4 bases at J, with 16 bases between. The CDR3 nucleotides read TGTGCCAGTAGTACCCAAAGGGGCCAAGGAGAGACCCAGTACTTC. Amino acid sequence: CASSTQRGQGETQYF.

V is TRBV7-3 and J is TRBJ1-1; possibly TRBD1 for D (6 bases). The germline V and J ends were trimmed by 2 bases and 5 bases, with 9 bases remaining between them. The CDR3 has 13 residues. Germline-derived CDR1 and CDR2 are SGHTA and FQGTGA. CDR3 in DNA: TGTGCCAGCAGCTTAGGGGGCTGGACTGAAGCTTTCTTT. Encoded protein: CASSLGGWTEAFF. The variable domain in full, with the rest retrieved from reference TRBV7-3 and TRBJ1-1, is GAGVSQTPSNKVTEKGKYVELRCDPISGHTALYWYRQSLGQGPEFLIYFQGTGAADDSGLPNDRFFAVRPEGSVSTLKIQRTERGDSAVYLCASSLGGWTEAFFGQGTRLTVV.

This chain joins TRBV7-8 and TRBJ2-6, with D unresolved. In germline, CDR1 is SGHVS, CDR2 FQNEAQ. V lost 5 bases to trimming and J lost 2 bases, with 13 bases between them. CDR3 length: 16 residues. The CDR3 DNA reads TGTGCCAGCAGCCAAACTTCCCGGGCTGGGGCCAACGTCCTGACTTTC. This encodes CASSQTSRAGANVLTF.

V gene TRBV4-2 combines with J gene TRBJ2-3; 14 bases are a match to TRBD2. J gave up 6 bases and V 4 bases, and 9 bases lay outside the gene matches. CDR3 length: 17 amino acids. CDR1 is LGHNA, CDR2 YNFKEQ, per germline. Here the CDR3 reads CASSPRGLAGAEDTQYF. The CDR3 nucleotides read TGTGCCAGCAGCCCCCGGGGACTAGCGGGGGCGGAGGATACGCAGTATTTT.

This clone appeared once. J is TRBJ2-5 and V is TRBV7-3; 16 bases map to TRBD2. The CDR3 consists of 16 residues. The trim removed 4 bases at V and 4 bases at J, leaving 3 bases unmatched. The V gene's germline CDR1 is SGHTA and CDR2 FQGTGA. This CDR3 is CASSSGLAGGRETQYF. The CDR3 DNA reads TGTGCCAGCAGCTCGGGACTAGCGGGGGGGCGAGAGACCCAGTACTTC. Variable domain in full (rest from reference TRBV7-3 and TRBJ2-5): GAGVSQTPSNKVTEKGKYVELRCDPISGHTALYWYRQSLGQGPEFLIYFQGTGAADDSGLPNDRFFAVRPEGSVSTLKIQRTERGDSAVYLCASSSGLAGGRETQYFGPGTRLLVL.

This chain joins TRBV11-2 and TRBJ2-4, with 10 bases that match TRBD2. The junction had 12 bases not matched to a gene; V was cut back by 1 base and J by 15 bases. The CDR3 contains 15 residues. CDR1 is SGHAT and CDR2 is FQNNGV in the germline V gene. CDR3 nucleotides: TGTGCCAGCAGCTTAGCCGGTTCTCTAGCGGGAGCGGGGTACTTC. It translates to CASSLAGSLAGAGYF.

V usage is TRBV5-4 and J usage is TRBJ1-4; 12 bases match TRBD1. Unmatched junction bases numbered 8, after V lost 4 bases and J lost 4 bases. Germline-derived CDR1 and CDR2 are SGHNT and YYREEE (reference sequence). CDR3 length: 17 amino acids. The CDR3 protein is CASSGTGGPRSNEKLFF. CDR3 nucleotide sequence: TGTGCCAGCAGCGGGACAGGGGGCCCTCGCAGTAATGAAAAACTGTTTTTT.

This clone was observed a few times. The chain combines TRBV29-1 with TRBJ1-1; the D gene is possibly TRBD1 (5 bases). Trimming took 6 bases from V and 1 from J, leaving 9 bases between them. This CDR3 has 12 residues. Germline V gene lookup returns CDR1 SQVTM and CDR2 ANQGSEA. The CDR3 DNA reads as TGCAGCGTCGCCGGACAGAACACTGAAGCTTTCTTT. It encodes CSVAGQNTEAFF. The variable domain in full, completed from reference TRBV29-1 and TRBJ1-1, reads SAVISQKPSRDICQRGTSLTIQCQVDSQVTMMFWYRQQPGQSLTLIATANQGSEATYESGFVIDKFPISRPNLTFSTLTVSNMSPEDSSIYLCSVAGQNTEAFFGQGTRLTVV.

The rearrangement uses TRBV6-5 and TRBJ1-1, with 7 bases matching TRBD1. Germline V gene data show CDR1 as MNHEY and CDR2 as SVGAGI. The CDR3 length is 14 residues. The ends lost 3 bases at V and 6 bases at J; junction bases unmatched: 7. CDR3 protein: CASSYWPGQAEAFF. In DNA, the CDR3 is TGTGCCAGCAGTTATTGGCCAGGACAGGCTGAAGCTTTCTTT.